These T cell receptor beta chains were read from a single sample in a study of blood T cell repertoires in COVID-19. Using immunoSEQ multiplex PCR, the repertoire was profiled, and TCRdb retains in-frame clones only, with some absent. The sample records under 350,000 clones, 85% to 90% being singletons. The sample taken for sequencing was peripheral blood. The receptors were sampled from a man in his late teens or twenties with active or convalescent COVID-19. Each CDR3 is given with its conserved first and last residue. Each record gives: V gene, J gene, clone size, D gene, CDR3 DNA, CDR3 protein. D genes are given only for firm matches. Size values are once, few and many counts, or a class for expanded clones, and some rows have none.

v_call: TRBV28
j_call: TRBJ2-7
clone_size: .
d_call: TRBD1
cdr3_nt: TGTGCCAGCAGTTTACAGGGGGTTGTCTACGAGCAGTACTTC
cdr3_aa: CASSLQGVVYEQYF

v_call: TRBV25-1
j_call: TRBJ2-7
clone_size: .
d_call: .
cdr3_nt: TGTGCCAGCAGCATAGATGGGGGGTACTACGAGCAGTACTTC
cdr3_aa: CASSIDGGYYEQYF

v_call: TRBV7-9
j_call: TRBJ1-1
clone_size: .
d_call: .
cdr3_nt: TGTGCCAGCAGCTTATACAGGGACGCTGAAGCTTTCTTT
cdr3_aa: CASSLYRDAEAFF

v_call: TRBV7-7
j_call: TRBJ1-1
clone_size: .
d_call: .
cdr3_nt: TGTGCTAGCAGCCGAGACAGAAACACTGAAGCTTTCTTT
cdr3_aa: CASSRDRNTEAFF

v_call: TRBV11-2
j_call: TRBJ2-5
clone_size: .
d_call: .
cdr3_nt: TGTGCCAGCAGCCCCCCCCCTAGAGGGGAGACCCAGTACTTC
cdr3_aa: CASSPPPRGETQYF

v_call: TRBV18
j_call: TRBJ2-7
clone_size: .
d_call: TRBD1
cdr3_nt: TGTGCCAGCTCACCACCGGGACAGGGTATCTACGAGCAGTACTTC
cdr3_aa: CASSPPGQGIYEQYF

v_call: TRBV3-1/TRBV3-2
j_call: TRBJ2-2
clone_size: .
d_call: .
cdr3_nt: TGTGCCAGCAGCCAAGATAGAACGGGGGCGAACACCGGGGAGCTGTTTTTT
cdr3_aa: CASSQDRTGANTGELFF

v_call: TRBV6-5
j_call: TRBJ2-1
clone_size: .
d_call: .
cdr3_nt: TGTGCCAGCACCCCAGGGCGGAACAATGAGCAGTTCTTC
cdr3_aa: CASTPGRNNEQFF

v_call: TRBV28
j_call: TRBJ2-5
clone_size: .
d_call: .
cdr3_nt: TGTGCCAGCAGTCCCGGCTGGGGGCGAGAGACCCAGTACTTC
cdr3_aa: CASSPGWGRETQYF

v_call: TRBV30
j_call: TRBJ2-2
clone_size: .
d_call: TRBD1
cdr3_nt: TGTGCCTGGACAACAGGGGGCTACGGGGAGCTGTTTTTT
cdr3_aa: CAWTTGGYGELFF

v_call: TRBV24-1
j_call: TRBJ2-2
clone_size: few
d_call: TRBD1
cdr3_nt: TGTGCCACCAGTGACCGGGACAGTTTGGTCCGCGGGGAGCTGTTTTTT
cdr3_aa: CATSDRDSLVRGELFF

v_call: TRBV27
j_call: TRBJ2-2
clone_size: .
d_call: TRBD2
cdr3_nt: TGTGCCAGCAGTTTCGGGGGAGGGGTCGGGGAGCTGTTTTTT
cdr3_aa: CASSFGGGVGELFF

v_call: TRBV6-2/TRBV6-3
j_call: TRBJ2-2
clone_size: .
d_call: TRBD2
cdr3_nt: TGTGCCAGCAGTCAGACTAGCGGGCCTGCTCAGGAGCTGTTTTTT
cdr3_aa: CASSQTSGPAQELFF

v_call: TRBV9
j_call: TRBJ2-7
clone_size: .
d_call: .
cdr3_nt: TGTGCCAGCAGCCCCCAGGGCACTTACGAGCAGTACTTC
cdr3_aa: CASSPQGTYEQYF

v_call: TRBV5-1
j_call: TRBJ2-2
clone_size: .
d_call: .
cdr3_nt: TGCGCCAGCCGCGAGGAGGTTCACACCGGGGAGCTGTTTTTT
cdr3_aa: CASREEVHTGELFF

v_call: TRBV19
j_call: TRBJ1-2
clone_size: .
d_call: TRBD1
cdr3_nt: TGTGCCAGTAGGGCCGGACAGGCGTTTAACTATGGCTACACCTTC
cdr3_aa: CASRAGQAFNYGYTF

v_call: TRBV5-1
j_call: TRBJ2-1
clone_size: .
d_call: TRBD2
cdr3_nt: TGCGCCAGCAGCACTAGCGGGATCAGCTCCTACAATGAGCAGTTCTTC
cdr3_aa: CASSTSGISSYNEQFF

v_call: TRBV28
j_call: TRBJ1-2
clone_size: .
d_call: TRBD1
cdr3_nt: TGTGCCAGCAGTTCTCAGGGGGCCGGTGGCTACACCTTC
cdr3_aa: CASSSQGAGGYTF

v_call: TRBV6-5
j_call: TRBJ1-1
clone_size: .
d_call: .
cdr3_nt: TGTGCCAGCAGGAGGGGACTCGGAACTGAAGCTTTCTTT
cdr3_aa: CASRRGLGTEAFF

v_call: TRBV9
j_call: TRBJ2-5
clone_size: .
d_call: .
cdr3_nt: TGTGCCAGCAGCGTTAGCCATTCGACGGAGACCCAGTACTTC
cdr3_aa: CASSVSHSTETQYF

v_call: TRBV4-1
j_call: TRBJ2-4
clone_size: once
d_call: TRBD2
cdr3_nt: TGCGCCAGCAGCCAAGAAGGAACGGGAGGGGCCAAAAACATTCAGTACTTC
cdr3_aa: CASSQEGTGGAKNIQYF

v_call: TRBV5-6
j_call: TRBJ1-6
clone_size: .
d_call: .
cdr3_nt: TGTGCCAGCAGCTTGTCTACAGCCGCCTATAATTCACCCCTCCACTTT
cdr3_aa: CASSLSTAAYNSPLHF

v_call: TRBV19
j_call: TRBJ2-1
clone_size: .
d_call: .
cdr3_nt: TGTGCCAGTAGTTGGACTACCACCAGGGATGAGCAGTTCTTC
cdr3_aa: CASSWTTTRDEQFF

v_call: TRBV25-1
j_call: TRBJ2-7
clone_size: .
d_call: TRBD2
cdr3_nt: TGTGCCAGCAGTGAATTTTTTGCCCTTAAGGGAGGGACCTACGAGCAGTACTTC
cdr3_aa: CASSEFFALKGGTYEQYF

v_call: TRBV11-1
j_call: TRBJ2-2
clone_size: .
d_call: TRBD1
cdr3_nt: TGTGCCAGCAGCCCGCCCGGGACAGGGTTCACCGGGGAGCTGTTTTTT
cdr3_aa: CASSPPGTGFTGELFF

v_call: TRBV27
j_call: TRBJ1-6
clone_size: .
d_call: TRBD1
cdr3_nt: TGTGCCAGCAGTTTCGGGACAGAAGAATCACCCCTCCACTTT
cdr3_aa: CASSFGTEESPLHF

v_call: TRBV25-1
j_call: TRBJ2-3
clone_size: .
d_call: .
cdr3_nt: TGTGCCAGCAGTGACCCCCCCGGGGCAGATACGCAGTATTTT
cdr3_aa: CASSDPPGADTQYF

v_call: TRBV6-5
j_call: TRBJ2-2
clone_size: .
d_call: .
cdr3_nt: TGTGCCAGCAGTCCCCGTGTCACCGGGGAGCTGTTTTTT
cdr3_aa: CASSPRVTGELFF

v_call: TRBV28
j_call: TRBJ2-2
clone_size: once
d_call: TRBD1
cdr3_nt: TGTGCCAGCAGTTACCCTACCGGGACAGCGAACACCGGGGAGCTGTTTTTT
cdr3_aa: CASSYPTGTANTGELFF

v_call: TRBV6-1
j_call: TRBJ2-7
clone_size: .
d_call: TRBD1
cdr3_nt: TGTGCCAGCAGTGAGGGGGACAGCTACGAGCAGTACTTC
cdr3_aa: CASSEGDSYEQYF

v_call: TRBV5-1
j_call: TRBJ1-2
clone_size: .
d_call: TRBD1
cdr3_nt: TGCGCCAGCAGCTCCTTAGGGGGCGCCCCTCCGGAGAGAGGCTACACCTTC
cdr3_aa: CASSSLGGAPPERGYTF

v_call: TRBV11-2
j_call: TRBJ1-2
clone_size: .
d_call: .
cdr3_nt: TGTGCCAGCAGTACAGGTAGAGGCTACACCTTC
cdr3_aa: CASSTGRGYTF

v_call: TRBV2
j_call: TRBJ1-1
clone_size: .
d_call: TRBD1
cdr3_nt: TGTGCCAGCAGTTTGACAGGGGGAGCTTTCTTT
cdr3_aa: CASSLTGGAFF

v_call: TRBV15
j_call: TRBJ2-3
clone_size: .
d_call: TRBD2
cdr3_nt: TGTGCCACCAGCAGGACTAGCGGGAGCAGTGCAGATACGCAGTATTTT
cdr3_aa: CATSRTSGSSADTQYF

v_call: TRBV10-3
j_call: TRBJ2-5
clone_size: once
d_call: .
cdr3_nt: TGTGCCACCACCCCTGGACAAACAATTCCTCAAGAGACCCAGTACTTC
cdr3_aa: CATTPGQTIPQETQYF

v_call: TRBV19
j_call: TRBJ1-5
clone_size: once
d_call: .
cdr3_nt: TGTGCCAGTAGTGGGTCAGGGGATCAGCCCCAGCATTTT
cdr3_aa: CASSGSGDQPQHF

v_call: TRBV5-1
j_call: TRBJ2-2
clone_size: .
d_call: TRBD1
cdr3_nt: TGCGCCAGCAGCCAGGCAGGGGGATCCACCGGGGAGCTGTTTTTT
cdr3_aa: CASSQAGGSTGELFF

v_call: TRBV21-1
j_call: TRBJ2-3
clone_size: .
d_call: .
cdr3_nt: TGTGCCAGCAGCAATAAGGGGACAACAGATACGCAGTATTTT
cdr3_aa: CASSNKGTTDTQYF

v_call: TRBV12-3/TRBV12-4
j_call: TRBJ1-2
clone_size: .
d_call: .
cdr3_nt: TGTGCCAGCAGTAGGGGTACGCATGGCTACACCTTC
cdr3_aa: CASSRGTHGYTF

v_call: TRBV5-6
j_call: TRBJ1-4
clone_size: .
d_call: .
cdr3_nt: TGTGCCAGCAGCATTGGGGGCGATGAAAAACTGTTTTTT
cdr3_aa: CASSIGGDEKLFF

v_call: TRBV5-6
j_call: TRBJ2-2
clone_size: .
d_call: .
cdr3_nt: TGTGCCAGCAGCTTTCAGGGGCCCACCGGGGAGCTGTTTTTT
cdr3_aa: CASSFQGPTGELFF

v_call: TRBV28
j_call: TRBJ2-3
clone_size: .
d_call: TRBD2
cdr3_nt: TGTGCCAGCAGAAGACCGGGACTAATGGCAGATACGCAGTATTTT
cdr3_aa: CASRRPGLMADTQYF

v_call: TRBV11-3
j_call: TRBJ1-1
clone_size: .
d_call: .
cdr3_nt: TGTGCCAGCAGCTCCCACCCAGGCACTGAAGCTTTCTTT
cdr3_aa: CASSSHPGTEAFF

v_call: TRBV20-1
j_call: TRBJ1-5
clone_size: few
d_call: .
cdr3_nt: TGCAGTGCTAGTTCGGGGTTTGGCAATCAGCCCCAGCATTTT
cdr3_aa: CSASSGFGNQPQHF

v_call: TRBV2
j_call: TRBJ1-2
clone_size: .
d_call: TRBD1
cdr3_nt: TGTGCCAGTCCCGGGACAGATGATGGCTACACCTTC
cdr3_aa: CASPGTDDGYTF

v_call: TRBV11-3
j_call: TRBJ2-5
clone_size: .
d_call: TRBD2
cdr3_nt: TGTGCCAGCAGCTTTTATAGCCTAGCGGAAGAGACCCAGTACTTC
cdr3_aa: CASSFYSLAEETQYF

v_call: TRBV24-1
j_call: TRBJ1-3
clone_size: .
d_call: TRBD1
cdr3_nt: TGTGCCACCAGTGGGCCGGGACAGGGTACCTCTGGAAACACCATATATTTT
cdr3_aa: CATSGPGQGTSGNTIYF

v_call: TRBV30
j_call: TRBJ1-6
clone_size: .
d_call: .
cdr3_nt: TGTGCCTGGAAATCCGAGGGTGATTCACCCCTCCACTTT
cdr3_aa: CAWKSEGDSPLHF

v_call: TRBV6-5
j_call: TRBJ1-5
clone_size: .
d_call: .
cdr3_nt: TGTGCCATTTCCCCCAACCCAGATCAGCCCCAGCATTTT
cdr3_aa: CAISPNPDQPQHF

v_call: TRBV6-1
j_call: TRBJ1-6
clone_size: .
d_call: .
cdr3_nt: TGTGCCAGCAGTGAATTTCAGGGATATTCACCCCTCCACTTT
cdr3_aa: CASSEFQGYSPLHF

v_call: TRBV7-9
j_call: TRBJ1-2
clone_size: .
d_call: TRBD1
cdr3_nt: TGTGCCAGCAGCCAACAGGGGGTCTATGGCTACACCTTC
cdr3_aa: CASSQQGVYGYTF

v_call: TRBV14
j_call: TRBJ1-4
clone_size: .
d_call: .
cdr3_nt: TGTGCCAGCAGCCAAACTAACGAGGAGTATAATGAAAAACTGTTTTTT
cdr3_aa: CASSQTNEEYNEKLFF

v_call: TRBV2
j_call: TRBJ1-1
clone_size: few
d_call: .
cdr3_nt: TGTGCCAGCAGTGGAGCCATGGCTTTCTTT
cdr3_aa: CASSGAMAFF

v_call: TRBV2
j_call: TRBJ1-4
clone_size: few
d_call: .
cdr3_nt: TGTGCCAGCAGCCGACCCTCAGCGGGAACTAATGAAAAACTGTTTTTT
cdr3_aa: CASSRPSAGTNEKLFF

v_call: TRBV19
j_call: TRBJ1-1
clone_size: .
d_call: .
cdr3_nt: TGTGCCAGTACCTCAGCGGACAGATTGAACACTGAAGCTTTCTTT
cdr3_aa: CASTSADRLNTEAFF

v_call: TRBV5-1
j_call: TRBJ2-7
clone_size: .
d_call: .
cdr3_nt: TGCGCCAGCAGCCCCAAGGGGAACGAGCAGTACTTC
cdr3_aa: CASSPKGNEQYF

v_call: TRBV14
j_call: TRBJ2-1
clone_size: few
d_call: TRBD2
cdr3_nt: TGTGCCAGCAGCCAACCTGCACTAGCGATCAATGAGCAGTTCTTC
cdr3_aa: CASSQPALAINEQFF